The present TCR beta chain was sequenced within a study of shared clonotypes between healthy human individuals. The study, taken as a whole, reports: All-four-donor shared clonotypes had higher generation probabilities than non-shared clonotypes did.

The CDR3 has 13 amino acids. The V and J ends lost 3 bases and 5 bases respectively, with 10 bases between them. Per the germline V gene, CDR1 is KGHSH and CDR2 is LQKENI. The authors ran the assay at deep level. TCRdb keeps only in-frame clones here, not all; method: immunoSEQ multiplex PCR. The data hold some 2,100,000 clones, with about 94% observed a single time. Concerning this clone: Its matching antigen is unknown.

The rearrangement joins TRBV18 to TRBJ1-2; D is undetermined. Sequencing was done on a sample of naive CD4+ T cells sorted from blood. Subset indicated: CD45RA+ positively selected. The source of this sequence is a man in his late teens or twenties in good health. CDR3 sequence reads: CASSPLAEYGYTF. The CDR3 nucleotides read TGTGCCAGCTCACCCTTGGCTGAGTATGGCTACACCTTC.